The 5 T cell receptor beta chains below were found in one sample sequenced in a study of blood T cell dynamics during melanoma immunotherapy. The time point is: pre-treatment baseline. Only in-frame clones appear in the TCRdb table, and some are missing; sequencing was by immunoSEQ multiplex PCR. The sample carries 1,500 to 2,000 clones, approximately 80% recorded once. The sample here was blood, taken from a patient treated with checkpoint blockade. Every receptor here comes from a human donor with melanoma.

The chain links TRBV7-8 to TRBJ2-3; D uncertain. CDR3 length: 15 amino acids. The V end was cut by 1 base, the J end by 5 bases, with 13 bases between. In germline, CDR1 is SGHVS, CDR2 FQNEAQ. The CDR3 DNA sequence: TGTGCCAGCAGCTTAGTGGGGTTTGGTGGAGATACGCAGTATTTT. Translating it yields CASSLVGFGGDTQYF.

The chain has TRBV11-3 and TRBJ2-7; 7 positions agree with TRBD1. Per germline, CDR1 SGHNT and CDR2 YENEEA. This CDR3 contains 15 residues. J gave up 3 bases and V 4 bases, and 9 bases lay outside the gene matches. CDR3 sequence: CASSSGVQGRYEQYF. CDR3 sequence (DNA): TGTGCCAGCAGCTCAGGGGTACAGGGGCGCTACGAGCAGTACTTC.

The chain joins TRBV29-1 to TRBJ2-5; D not resolved. The J call is doubtful: the DNA matches TRBJ2-7 better. This CDR3 is built from 11 residues. Germline assignment: CDR1 SQVTM and CDR2 ANQGSEA. The CDR3 DNA reads as TGCAGCGTTGGACATGACTACGAGCAGTACTTC. Translating gives CSVGHDYEQYF.

This clone was seen more than once but under ten times. The V and J genes are TRBV7-1 and TRBJ1-2; 8 bases are a match to TRBD1. TRBV7-1 is an open reading frame, and its role is uncertain. The CDR3 has 14 amino acids. V gave up 5 bases and J gave up 4 bases; unmatched junction bases: 6. The CDR3 DNA is TGTGCCAGCAGCCACGGGACAGGAGCCTATGGCTACACCTTC. This codes for CASSHGTGAYGYTF.

The CDR3, as DNA: TGTGCCAGCAGCCAGGACATAGCGGGGGGATACAATGAGCAGTTCTTC. This encodes CASSQDIAGGYNEQFF. V usage is TRBV4-2 and J usage is TRBJ2-1; 10 nucleotides line up with TRBD2. V lost 3 bases to trimming and J lost 4 bases; unmatched junction nucleotides: 6. The CDR3 is 16 residues long. Germline lookup yields CDR1 LGHNA and CDR2 YNFKEQ.